One sample yielded the 18 T cell receptor beta chains listed below, sequenced in a study of T cell responses to AZD1222 COVID-19 vaccine. Using immunoSEQ multiplex PCR, the repertoire was profiled, and TCRdb retains in-frame clones only, with some absent. The sample holds roughly 96,000 clones; 90% are singletons and the top ten take under 30%. Sequences were derived from peripheral blood, sampled on day 0 of AZD1222 vaccination. The receptors originated from an adult in good health.

The rearrangement joins TRBV27 to TRBJ2-3; possibly TRBD1 for D (6 bases). V was pared by 3 bases and J by 3 bases, with 10 bases between. The CDR3 runs to 14 residues. Germline CDR1 and CDR2: MNHEY and SMNVEV (reference sequence). The CDR3 reads CASSLRGFTDTQYF. In nucleotides, the CDR3 is TGTGCCAGCAGTTTGAGGGGGTTTACAGATACGCAGTATTTT.

V is TRBV29-1 and J is TRBJ2-5, with D perhaps given as TRBD1 or TRBD2 (5 bases each). CDR3 length: 13 residues. In germline, CDR1 is SQVTM, CDR2 ANQGSEA. Trimming took 7 bases from V and 4 from J, leaving 16 bases between them. DNA of the CDR3: TGCAGCGCCCAGAGAGGGGACCGAGAGACCCAGTACTTC. Encoded protein: CSAQRGDRETQYF. The full variable domain, with the rest looked up from reference TRBV29-1 and TRBJ2-5, is SAVISQKPSRDICQRGTSLTIQCQVDSQVTMMFWYRQQPGQSLTLIATANQGSEATYESGFVIDKFPISRPNLTFSTLTVSNMSPEDSSIYLCSAQRGDRETQYFGPGTRLLVL.

A few counts support this clone. The chain has TRBV7-2 and TRBJ1-1, with D unresolved. Germline V gene data show CDR1 as SGHTA and CDR2 as FQGNSA. With 5 bases removed from V and 2 bases from J, the gap between germline ends came to 15 bases. CDR3 length: 15 amino acids. DNA of the CDR3: TGTGCCAGCAGCCCTACATCCGGGAGTAACACTGAAGCTTTCTTT. This translates into CASSPTSGSNTEAFF.

The chain joins TRBV12-3 or TRBV12-4 to TRBJ2-7, with 8 bases fitting TRBD1. CDR3 size: 12 residues. The CDR3 spells CAIGTGPYEQYF. The CDR3, as DNA: TGTGCGATCGGGACAGGCCCCTACGAGCAGTACTTC.

The chain joins TRBV4-1 to TRBJ2-3; weak D call: TRBD2 (5 bases). CDR3 size: 18 residues. Trimming cost V 0 bases and J 13 bases, with 29 bases left between them. Germline V lookup: CDR1 MGHRA, CDR2 YSYEKL. CDR3 loop: CASSQEIRLMDGLDSKYF. The CDR3 DNA is TGCGCCAGCAGCCAAGAAATTCGGTTAATGGACGGACTTGACTCCAAGTATTTT.

The V and J genes are TRBV6-1 and TRBJ2-2; the D gene is possibly TRBD2 (6 bases). CDR3 length equals 14 residues. Germline values: CDR1 MNHNS, CDR2 SASEGT. The V and J ends lost 2 bases and 5 bases respectively, with 9 bases between them. The CDR3: CASSEREETGELFF. The CDR3 nucleotides are TGTGCCAGCAGTGAAAGGGAGGAAACCGGGGAGCTGTTTTTT.

The chain recombines TRBV6-2 or TRBV6-3 with TRBJ1-2, with no clear D. This CDR3 region has 12 residues. Germline CDR1 and CDR2: MNHEY and SVGEGT. Trimming stripped 4 bases from V and 3 bases from J, with 6 bases between. CDR3 in amino acids: CASSSRDYGYTF. Written as DNA, the CDR3 is TGTGCCAGCAGTTCGAGAGACTATGGCTACACCTTC.

A few counts support this clone. The CDR3 DNA is TGTGCCAGCAGCGTAACTGGGCTAGCGGGAGCGGATGAGCAGTACTTC. It encodes CASSVTGLAGADEQYF. This chain joins TRBV9 and TRBJ2-7, with TRBD2 matching 10 bases. The CDR3 contains 16 residues. V shed 1 base, J shed 7 bases, and the junction held 11 bases outside the gene matches. Germline values: CDR1 SGDLS, CDR2 YYNGEE. Variable domain in full (rest from reference TRBV9 and TRBJ2-7): DSGVTQTPKHLITATGQRVTLRCSPRSGDLSVYWYQQSLDQGLQFLIQYYNGEERAKGNILERFSAQQFPDLHSELNLSSLELGDSALYFCASSVTGLAGADEQYFGPGTRLTVT.

The V gene is TRBV14, the J gene TRBJ2-3; maybe TRBD2 (6 bases). This CDR3 is 13 amino acids long. Germline CDR1 reads SGHDN; CDR2 reads FVKESK. Trimming pared 4 bases from V and 13 bases from J, leaving 18 bases between. The CDR3 DNA reads as TGTGCCAGCAGCCGAGGGGAGTGGGACTTTAAGTATTTT. Amino acids: CASSRGEWDFKYF.

V gene TRBV24-1 combines with J gene TRBJ2-1; TRBD2 agrees at 7 bases. This CDR3 comprises 14 residues. J gave up 5 bases and V 9 bases, and 9 bases lay outside the gene matches. Looked up from germline, CDR1 is KGHDR and CDR2 is SFDVKD. CDR3 DNA: TGTGCCACCGGGTCAGCGGGATCTCACAATGAGCAGTTCTTC. Its translation is CATGSAGSHNEQFF.

The gene calls are TRBV27 and TRBJ1-1, with no clear D. Germline assignment: CDR1 MNHEY and CDR2 SMNVEV (reference sequence). The V gene lost 4 bases and the J gene lost 0 bases, with 6 bases spanning the gap. This CDR3 is built from 13 residues. The CDR3 DNA follows: TGTGCCAGCAGTTCCATGTTGAACACTGAAGCTTTCTTT. Amino acid sequence: CASSSMLNTEAFF.

A single count supports this clone. This chain connects TRBV19 to TRBJ1-1, with D possibly matching TRBD1 (5 bases). V lost 6 bases, J lost 7 bases, and 18 bases lay in between. Germline lookup yields CDR1 LNHDA and CDR2 SQIVND (reference sequence). The CDR3 consists of 14 residues. The CDR3 sequence: CASRVGGVSGEAFF. Written as DNA, the CDR3 is TGTGCCAGTAGAGTGGGGGGGGTTTCAGGTGAAGCTTTCTTT.

The chain joins TRBV5-6 to TRBJ2-7, with 9 nucleotides matching TRBD2. The germline CDR1 and CDR2 sequences are SGHDT and YYEEEE. This CDR3 has 12 residues. Germline trimming cut 5 bases from V and 5 bases from J; bases unmatched to any gene: 2. CDR3 in DNA: TGTGCCAGCAGTAGCGGGGGTAACGAGCAGTACTTC. Its protein product is CASSSGGNEQYF.

This chain links TRBV4-2 with TRBJ2-3; D is unclear. The CDR3 covers 15 residues. V was clipped by 2 bases and J by 0 bases, with 9 bases between them. Per the germline V gene, CDR1 is LGHNA and CDR2 is YNFKEQ. CDR3 nucleotide sequence: TGTGCCAGCAGCCAATCGCCGACTAGCACAGATACGCAGTATTTT. It is translated as CASSQSPTSTDTQYF.

This chain joins TRBV6-5 and TRBJ2-3; 9 nucleotides line up with TRBD2. The length of the CDR3 is 15 residues. Germline CDR1 reads MNHEY; CDR2 reads SVGAGI. V dropped 4 bases and J dropped 5; count of bases not matched to a gene: 7. CDR3 nucleotides: TGTGCCAGCAGTTCCCCCGCGGGGGGGGGAGATACGCAGTATTTT. Translated: CASSSPAGGGDTQYF.

The chain carries TRBV7-2 and TRBJ2-7, with 10 bases aligning to TRBD1. The length of the CDR3 is 15 residues. CDR1 is SGHTA, CDR2 FQGNSA, per germline. Losses at the gene ends were 5 bases for V and 0 bases for J; bases not matched to a gene: 4. In DNA form, the CDR3 reads TGTGCCAGCAGCGACAGGGGGCTCTCCTCCTACGAGCAGTACTTC. It translates to CASSDRGLSSYEQYF.

The gene calls are TRBV24-1 and TRBJ2-5; 11 bases align to TRBD1. V shed 4 bases and J 3 bases; nucleotides not matched to a gene: 3. The CDR3 has 15 residues. Germline assignment: CDR1 KGHDR and CDR2 SFDVKD. CDR3 nucleotide sequence: TGTGCCACCAGTGACCGGACAGGGGGCGAAGAGACCCAGTACTTC. Encoded protein: CATSDRTGGEETQYF.

The chain links TRBV25-1 to TRBJ1-2; 12 bases are shared with TRBD1. Trimming cost V 7 bases and J 4 bases; bases outside gene matches: 4. CDR1 is MGHDK, CDR2 SYGVNS, per germline. CDR3 length: 14 amino acids. The CDR3 coding sequence is TGTGCCAGCAAGGGGACAGGGGGCATCTATGGCTACACCTTC. This codes for CASKGTGGIYGYTF.